The rows below give T cell receptor beta chains drawn from one sample of a study of naive and memory T cell subsets. MiXCR was run by TCRdb on the UMI-ligation and nested PCR reads, yielding one entry per CDR3 protein. Among about 120,000 distinct CDR3 sequences listed, roughly 36% were seen once. Specimen: central memory CD4+ T cells from blood. These receptors all come from a human donor in good health. Both conserved end residues are part of each CDR3. A D gene is named only where the DNA matches it firmly. Rows give clone size only sometimes, using once, few, many, or a class for an expanded clone.

>TRBJ1-2|15|few|NA|TRBV28
TGTGCCAGCACTACCGGGACAAGGTTAAACTATGGCTACACCTTC
CASTTGTRLNYGYTF
>TRBJ1-1|15|NA|TRBD1|TRBV28
TGTGCCAGCAGTCCAACCAGGGGGCGATACACTGAAGCTTTCTTT
CASSPTRGRYTEAFF
>TRBJ1-2|15|NA|NA|TRBV6-5
TGTGCCAGCAGTTACGGGAAGGGTCTTAACTATGGCTACACCTTC
CASSYGKGLNYGYTF
>TRBJ2-3|15|few|NA|TRBV9
TGTGCCAGCAGCGTATCGACGGCCAGCACAGATACGCAGTATTTT
CASSVSTASTDTQYF
>TRBJ1-2|16|NA|NA|TRBV2
TGTGCCAGCAGTGCTCTACCCCTCCCGAGGCTGTTCGGCTACACCTTC
CASSALPLPRLFGYTF
>TRBJ2-7|14|few|TRBD2|TRBV20-1
TGCAGTGCTATGGGCTTAGCGGGGAACTACGAGCAGTACTTC
CSAMGLAGNYEQYF
>TRBJ1-2|11|few|NA|TRBV2
TGTGCCAGCAGTGTTTTCTGGGGCTACACCTTC
CASSVFWGYTF
>TRBJ1-6|15|NA|NA|TRBV14
TGTGCCAGCAGCCGGCGGAGCTCCTATAATTCACCCCTCCACTTT
CASSRRSSYNSPLHF
>TRBJ2-7|14|few|TRBD1|TRBV28
TGTGCCAGCAGACGTCGACAGGGAAGGTACGAGCAGTACTTC
CASRRRQGRYEQYF
>TRBJ2-7|13|few|TRBD1|TRBV3-1
TGTGCCAGCAGCCGTGGACAGGTCTACGAGCAGTACTTC
CASSRGQVYEQYF
>TRBJ2-3|14|NA|NA|TRBV20-1
TGCAGCGCCAGGACGCCCATTGGCACAGATACGCAGTATTTT
CSARTPIGTDTQYF
>TRBJ1-1|14|few|NA|TRBV30
TGTGCCTGGAGTGTGACGTTGGGGAACACTGAAGCTTTCTTT
CAWSVTLGNTEAFF
>TRBJ2-5|13|NA|NA|TRBV20-1
TGCAGTGCTACCGCATTGGATCAAGAGACCCAGTACTTC
CSATALDQETQYF
>TRBJ2-1|13|NA|TRBD1|TRBV29-1
TGCAGCGTTGCGCGACAGGGGGCTAATGAGCAGTTCTTC
CSVARQGANEQFF
>TRBJ2-5|12|NA|NA|TRBV20-1
TGCAGTGCTTTGGGACGTCAAGAGACCCAGTACTTC
CSALGRQETQYF
>TRBJ1-1|17|NA|NA|TRBV3-1
TGTGCCAGCAGCCAAGGGTATCGTTGGAGGGTGAACACTGAAGCTTTCTTT
CASSQGYRWRVNTEAFF
>TRBJ2-1|13|few|TRBD1|TRBV27
TGTGCCAGCAGTGGACAGGCCCTAAATGAGCAGTTCTTC
CASSGQALNEQFF
>TRBJ2-7|18|NA|TRBD1|TRBV5-1
TGCGCCAGCAGCTTCGGCCTCGGGACAGAATACAACTCCTACGAGCAGTACTTC
CASSFGLGTEYNSYEQYF
>TRBJ2-7|20|NA|TRBD2|TRBV7-9
TGTGCCAGCAGCCGGAGGAACGCCGGACTAGCGGGAGGGCCTTCCTACGAGCAGTACTTC
CASSRRNAGLAGGPSYEQYF
>TRBJ1-5|13|NA|NA|TRBV6-2/TRBV6-3
TGTGCCAGCAGTTACTCACAGGCCACTAGGTACGTTTTT
CASSYSQATRYVF
>TRBJ2-1|12|NA|NA|TRBV30
TGTGCCTGGAGTCCCAGACACAATGAGCAGTTCTTC
CAWSPRHNEQFF
>TRBJ2-1|15|NA|NA|TRBV12-3/TRBV12-4
TGTGCCAGCAGCCCCGGCGTGTCAAACCAAAATGAGCAGTTCTTC
CASSPGVSNQNEQFF
>TRBJ2-6|15|NA|NA|TRBV3-1
TGTGCCAGCAGCCCCCTGCTCTCCGGGGCCAACGTCCTGACTTTC
CASSPLLSGANVLTF
>TRBJ2-1|14|NA|TRBD1|TRBV12-3/TRBV12-4
TGTGCCAGCAGGAGGGGACAGGGGATCGGTGAGCAGTTCTTC
CASRRGQGIGEQFF
>TRBJ2-7|15|NA|TRBD2|TRBV5-1
TGCGCCAGCAGCTTGGGGACTAGCGACGCCTACGAGCAGTACTTC
CASSLGTSDAYEQYF
>TRBJ1-6|15|few|NA|TRBV12-3/TRBV12-4
TGTGCCAGCAGTTTGCTGGGGCCGCATAATTCACCCCTCCACTTT
CASSLLGPHNSPLHF
>TRBJ2-1|14|many|NA|TRBV20-1
TGCAGTGCTCGCATTTATAACTCCTACAATGAGCAGTTCTTC
CSARIYNSYNEQFF
>TRBJ2-5|15|few|TRBD2|TRBV28
TGTGCCAGCAGCAAATGGGGGGGGGGGCAAGAGACCCAGTACTTC
CASSKWGGGQETQYF
>TRBJ2-3|13|few|NA|TRBV29-1
TGCAGCGTTGCAGGCCTGACCCCAGATACGCAGTATTTT
CSVAGLTPDTQYF
>TRBJ2-1|17|NA|NA|TRBV6-6
TGTGCCAGCAGTTACCCACGGACCCTAGAAACCAACAATGAGCAGTTCTTC
CASSYPRTLETNNEQFF
>TRBJ1-1|13|few|NA|TRBV20-1
TGCAGTGCTAGACCGGACAGGAACACTGAAGCTTTCTTT
CSARPDRNTEAFF
>TRBJ1-3|13|NA|NA|TRBV30
TGTGCCTGGCAAGGAGATCCTGGAAACACCATATATTTT
CAWQGDPGNTIYF
>TRBJ2-7|14|many|TRBD2|TRBV20-1
TGCAGTGCTAGCTTAGGCGGACTAGCCTACGAGCAGTACTTC
CSASLGGLAYEQYF
>TRBJ1-1|15|many|NA|TRBV6-5
TGTGCCAGCAGCGTCGGGAGGGTGACGAACACTGAAGCTTTCTTT
CASSVGRVTNTEAFF
>TRBJ1-5|15|NA|NA|TRBV7-2
TGTGCCAGCAGCCGACTTTCAGGTAGCAATCAGCCCCAGCATTTT
CASSRLSGSNQPQHF
>TRBJ2-3|16|few|TRBD2|TRBV3-1
TGTGCCAGCAGCAGTGGACTAGCGGGAGTCGAGGCGACGCAGTATTTT
CASSSGLAGVEATQYF
>TRBJ1-1|14|NA|NA|TRBV7-8
TGTGCCAGCAGCAATAAGGCGATGAACACTGAAGCTTTCTTT
CASSNKAMNTEAFF
>TRBJ1-4|14|NA|NA|TRBV20-1
TGCAGTGCCCCTCCTAGCAGGGCGTCTTCGGAACTGTTTTTT
CSAPPSRASSELFF
>TRBJ1-2|12|NA|TRBD1|TRBV28
TGTGCCAGCAGCCCCGGACAGGATCGCTACACCTTC
CASSPGQDRYTF
>TRBJ2-1|16|NA|NA|TRBV20-1
TGCAGTGCAGAGTCCCCGAAAGTAGACCACTACAATGAGCAGTTCTTC
CSAESPKVDHYNEQFF
>TRBJ2-1|13|NA|TRBD2|TRBV28
TGTGCCAGCAGGCTGACTAGCCCCCCTGAGCAGTTCTTC
CASRLTSPPEQFF
>TRBJ2-7|13|few|NA|TRBV2
TGTGCCAGCAGTGGGATCTACTCCTACGAGCAGTACTTC
CASSGIYSYEQYF
>TRBJ2-1|17|NA|TRBD2|TRBV6-2/TRBV6-3
TGTGCCAGCAGTTACTCGAGTCTGCGGGAGAGGTACAATGAGCAGTTCTTC
CASSYSSLRERYNEQFF
>TRBJ1-5|17|NA|NA|TRBV2
TGTGCCAGCAGTTCCCCTGTGGGACATCATAGCAATCAGCCCCAGCATTTT
CASSSPVGHHSNQPQHF
>TRBJ2-3|17|NA|TRBD2|TRBV12-3/TRBV12-4
TGTGCCAGCAGTTTCATCACTAGCGGGAGAGGGTGGAATACGCAGTATTTT
CASSFITSGRGWNTQYF
>TRBJ1-5|13|NA|NA|TRBV28
TGTGCCAGTTGGAGGGACGCCGGTCAGCCCCAGCATTTT
CASWRDAGQPQHF
>TRBJ2-3|14|NA|NA|TRBV30
TGTGCCTGGATCAAAGGGGGACGCACAGATACGCAGTATTTT
CAWIKGGRTDTQYF
>TRBJ2-7|13|few|NA|TRBV6-1
TGTGCCAGCACTCGCGGGGTGATCTACGAGCAGTACTTC
CASTRGVIYEQYF
>TRBJ2-3|17|NA|TRBD2|TRBV5-6
TGTGCCAGCAGCGCGTCGGGACTAGCGGGAGGAGGAGATACGCAGTATTTT
CASSASGLAGGGDTQYF
>TRBJ1-1|13|few|NA|TRBV30
TGTGCCTGGAGGGCAGGGGCGAACACTGAAGCTTTCTTT
CAWRAGANTEAFF